The 31 T cell receptor beta chains below all came from one sample that was sequenced in a study of blood T cell repertoires in COVID-19. Libraries were prepared by immunoSEQ multiplex PCR; TCRdb keeps only in-frame clonotypes and omits some of them. The sample records about 350,000 clones, approximately 89% being singletons. The specimen was peripheral blood. The receptors derive from a woman aged 60 to 75 with COVID-19, enrolled during active disease.

This chain joins TRBV6-5 and TRBJ1-4, with a tentative D call TRBD1 (5 bases). Germline loops: CDR1 MNHEY, CDR2 SVGAGI. This CDR3 comprises 15 residues. The germline V and J ends were trimmed by 0 bases and 3 bases, with 8 bases remaining between them. The CDR3 DNA reads as TGTGCCAGCAGTTACTCTAGGGGCCCTAATGAAAAACTGTTTTTT. Translated: CASSYSRGPNEKLFF.

The chain links TRBV5-1 to TRBJ1-5, with a possible D match to TRBD1 (5 bases). Between the trimmed V and J ends, which lost 2 bases and 7 bases, there was a span of 13 bases. The CDR3 is 14 residues long. Germline V gives CDR1 SGHRS, CDR2 YFSETQ. CDR3 protein: CASSFEGRGQPQHF. CDR3 nucleotides: TGCGCCAGCAGCTTTGAGGGGAGGGGACAGCCCCAGCATTTT.

This clone was picked up one time. The chain has TRBV5-8 and TRBJ1-5, with TRBD1 matching over 7 bases. This CDR3 contains 15 residues. Germline V gene lookup returns CDR1 SGHTS and CDR2 YDEGEE. V gave up 4 bases and J gave up 3 bases; unmatched junction bases: 7. The CDR3 DNA reads TGTGCCAGCAGCCGCGGAGACAGGGCCAATCAGCCCCAGCATTTT. Its protein product is CASSRGDRANQPQHF.

This chain's CDR3 is CASSMGQGPAFF. The DNA for the CDR3 is TGTGCCAGTAGTATGGGACAGGGCCCCGCTTTCTTT. This chain connects TRBV19 to TRBJ1-1; TRBD1 matches 9 bases. Germline CDR1 is LNHDA and CDR2 is SQIVND (reference sequence). V shed 3 bases and J 11 bases; nucleotides not matched to a gene: 4. The CDR3 covers 12 residues.

The V gene is TRBV7-3, the J gene TRBJ1-1; D is unresolved. Germline loops: CDR1 SGHTA, CDR2 FQGTGA. The CDR3 consists of 13 residues. V lost 5 bases and J 4 bases, leaving 11 bases between the germline ends. This CDR3 reads CASSGSPGTEAFF. In DNA form, the CDR3 reads TGTGCCAGCAGCGGGAGTCCGGGCACTGAAGCTTTCTTT.

V is TRBV27 and J is TRBJ1-2; 7 bases are a match to TRBD1. Germline CDR1 is MNHEY and CDR2 is SMNVEV (reference sequence). The CDR3 length is 13 residues. With V trimmed by 5 bases and J by 6 bases, 6 bases remained unmatched. CDR3 region: CASSPRQGDGYTF. The DNA of the CDR3 is TGTGCCAGCAGTCCCCGACAGGGAGATGGCTACACCTTC.

The chain carries TRBV5-4 and TRBJ2-3, with 9 nucleotides matching TRBD2. The trim removed 2 bases at V and 4 bases at J, leaving 2 bases unmatched. The CDR3 runs to 14 residues. The germline CDR1 and CDR2 sequences are SGHNT and YYREEE (reference sequence). DNA for the CDR3: TGTGCCAGCAGCTTTAGCGGGGGAGCAGATACGCAGTATTTT. This translates into CASSFSGGADTQYF.

The rearrangement joins TRBV19 to TRBJ1-3; 7 bases line up with TRBD1. V was clipped by 4 bases and J by 0 bases; unmatched bases: 6. The CDR3 is made up of 16 amino acids. Germline loops: CDR1 LNHDA, CDR2 SQIVND (reference sequence). CDR3 residues: CASSSRDSFSGNTIYF. The CDR3 DNA follows: TGTGCCAGTAGTAGCCGGGACAGTTTCTCTGGAAACACCATATATTTT.

The CDR3 here is CASRLNRSGAYNEQFF. The CDR3 coding sequence is TGTGCCAGCAGATTAAACAGGAGCGGGGCCTACAATGAGCAGTTCTTC. The V gene is TRBV7-9, the J gene TRBJ2-1, with 7 positions matching TRBD2. Germline CDR1 is SEHNR and CDR2 is FQNEAQ (reference sequence). The ends lost 6 bases at V and 2 bases at J; junction bases unmatched: 10. There are 16 residues in the CDR3.

The gene calls are TRBV7-9 and TRBJ1-1; 10 bases are a match to TRBD1. CDR3 length: 14 residues. V was pared by 6 bases and J by 4 bases, with 5 bases of the junction left unmatched. Germline V gene data show CDR1 as SEHNR and CDR2 as FQNEAQ (reference sequence). CDR3 bases: TGTGCCAGCAGAAAGACAGGGGGCTCCACTGAAGCTTTCTTT. Its protein product is CASRKTGGSTEAFF.

Here the CDR3 reads CAWTDRGRTDTQYF. CDR3 bases: TGTGCCTGGACGGACAGGGGGAGGACAGATACGCAGTATTTT. The gene calls are TRBV30 and TRBJ2-3, with 10 bases that match TRBD1. This CDR3 region has 14 residues. J was trimmed by 3 bases and V by 4 bases; bases with no gene match: 4. Germline CDR1 is GTSNPN and CDR2 is SVGIG (reference sequence). Variable domain in full (rest from reference TRBV30 and TRBJ2-3): SQTIHQWPATLVQPVGSPLSLECTVEGTSNPNLYWYRQAAGRGLQLLFYSVGIGQISSEVPQNLSASRPQDRQFILSSKKLLLSDSGFYLCAWTDRGRTDTQYFGPGTRLTVL.

This chain connects TRBV5-1 to TRBJ1-4, with TRBD1 matching 9 bases. Germline V gene sequence: CDR1 SGHRS, CDR2 YFSETQ. The CDR3 totals 14 residues. Trimming took 4 bases from V and 6 from J; bases not matched to a gene: 4. This CDR3 reads CASSVQGADEKLFF. CDR3 DNA sequence: TGCGCCAGCAGCGTACAGGGGGCCGATGAAAAACTGTTTTTT.

The V call is TRBV25-1, the J call TRBJ1-3; no clear D. V shed 3 bases and J shed 8 bases, with 14 bases lying between them. CDR1 and CDR2 from the germline V gene are MGHDK and SYGVNS. CDR3 length: 14 amino acids. The CDR3 region is CASSDGQPSHTIYF. The DNA for the CDR3 is TGTGCCAGCAGTGATGGGCAGCCTTCTCACACCATATATTTT.

The rearrangement joins TRBV5-6 to TRBJ1-2; D remains ambiguous. V dropped 0 bases and J dropped 4 bases, with 10 bases sitting between them. CDR3 length equals 14 residues. Germline CDR1 and CDR2: SGHDT and YYEEEE. CDR3 coding DNA: TGTGCCAGCAGCTTGGTGCGGAGTACCTATGGCTACACCTTC. Its protein is CASSLVRSTYGYTF. The complete variable domain, with remaining parts taken from reference TRBV5-6 and TRBJ1-2, reads DAGVTQSPTHLIKTRGQQVTLRCSPKSGHDTVSWYQQALGQGPQFIFQYYEEEERQRGNFPDRFSGHQFPNYSSELNVNALLLGDSALYLCASSLVRSTYGYTFGSGTRLTVV.

CDR3: CASSGLGQEGLVVFF. The CDR3 DNA is TGTGCCAGCAGTGGTTTGGGACAAGAGGGCCTAGTTGTTTTCTTT. The V gene is TRBV2, the J gene TRBJ1-1; maybe TRBD1 (6 bases). Trimming removed 4 bases from V and 13 bases from J, with 25 bases in between. CDR1 is SNHLY and CDR2 is FYNNEI in the germline V gene. The CDR3 is 15 amino acids.

The chain combines TRBV6-5 with TRBJ2-3; possible D gene TRBD2, 5 bases. This CDR3 has 14 residues. Germline V gene lookup returns CDR1 MNHEY and CDR2 SVGAGI. V gave up 8 bases and J gave up 0 bases, with 12 bases separating them. The CDR3 protein is CASRTPSSTDTQYF. DNA of the CDR3: TGTGCCAGCCGGACTCCTTCTAGCACAGATACGCAGTATTTT.

This sequence joins TRBV7-3 and TRBJ2-2; 12 bases fit TRBD1. This CDR3 region has 16 residues. Trimming cost V 2 bases and J 7 bases; bases outside gene matches: 5. The germline gives CDR1 SGHTA, CDR2 FQGTGA. The CDR3 DNA is TGTGCCAGCAGCTTAGGGGGACAGGGGGCCAGCGGGGAGCTGTTTTTT. Protein product: CASSLGGQGASGELFF.

The chain links TRBV5-1 to TRBJ1-2; maybe TRBD1 (5 bases). The CDR3 has 15 residues. Germline assignment: CDR1 SGHRS and CDR2 YFSETQ. With 0 bases removed from V and 4 bases from J, the gap between germline ends came to 13 bases. Here the CDR3 reads CASSLGGAESYGYTF. The CDR3 coding sequence is TGCGCCAGCAGCTTGGGCGGGGCCGAATCCTATGGCTACACCTTC.

The rearrangement links TRBV11-2 to TRBJ1-6, with D perhaps matching TRBD1 (5 bases). V was pared by 0 bases and J by 8 bases, with 17 bases between. This CDR3 is built from 17 residues. In germline, CDR1 is SGHAT, CDR2 FQNNGV. The CDR3 loop is CASSLDQVGQGYSPLHF. The CDR3 DNA follows: TGTGCCAGCAGCTTAGATCAGGTTGGGCAGGGCTATTCACCCCTCCACTTT.

The chain couples TRBV11-2 to TRBJ2-3, with D possibly matching TRBD2 (5 bases). Germline V gene data show CDR1 as SGHAT and CDR2 as FQNNGV. Trimming pared 5 bases from V and 4 bases from J, leaving 13 bases between. The length of the CDR3 is 14 residues. This chain's CDR3 is CASSPSGFADTQYF. In DNA, the CDR3 is TGTGCCAGCAGCCCCAGCGGCTTTGCAGATACGCAGTATTTT.

This clone has only one observation. The rearrangement joins TRBV6-5 to TRBJ1-5; possibly TRBD1 for D (6 bases). The germline gives CDR1 MNHEY, CDR2 SVGAGI. The CDR3 is 15 amino acids. Trimming left V 5 bases short and J 3 bases short, with 14 bases between. DNA of the CDR3: TGTGCCAGCAGTACTCACCGACAGGTCAATCAGCCCCAGCATTTT. Translated, it gives CASSTHRQVNQPQHF.

This clone was seen just once. The chain joins TRBV15 to TRBJ1-4; a possible D gene is TRBD1 (5 bases). V was clipped by 5 bases and J by 8 bases, with 12 bases between them. CDR3 size: 13 residues. Germline V gene sequence: CDR1 LNHNV, CDR2 YYDKDF (reference sequence). The CDR3 region is CATSGGEYEKLFF. The CDR3 DNA follows: TGTGCCACCAGCGGGGGGGAGTACGAAAAACTGTTTTTT.

The V call is TRBV7-9, the J call TRBJ2-7, with 11 positions matching TRBD1. J was trimmed by 6 bases and V by 3 bases; bases with no gene match: 10. CDR1 is SEHNR and CDR2 is FQNEAQ in the germline V gene (reference sequence). This CDR3 has 16 residues. CDR3 DNA sequence: TGTGCCAGCAGCTTTGGGACCGGGACAGGGGGTTTCGAGCAGTACTTC. This codes for CASSFGTGTGGFEQYF. The whole variable domain, remainder taken from reference TRBV7-9 and TRBJ2-7, is DTGVSQNPRHKITKRGQNVTFRCDPISEHNRLYWYRQTLGQGPEFLTYFQNEAQLEKSRLLSDRFSAERPKGSFSTLEIQRTEQGDSAMYLCASSFGTGTGGFEQYFGPGTRLTVT.

The V and J genes are TRBV18 and TRBJ2-3; 10 bases agree with TRBD2. The length of the CDR3 is 15 residues. J gave up 3 bases and V 3 bases, and 3 bases lay outside the gene matches. CDR1 and CDR2 (germline): KGHSH, LQKENI. The CDR3 nucleotides read TGTGCCAGCTCACCGGAGCGGGGGGGGACAGATACGCAGTATTTT. Its translation is CASSPERGGTDTQYF.

The V and J genes are TRBV6-5 and TRBJ1-2; D is possibly TRBD1 (6 bases). The CDR3 totals 14 residues. CDR1 is MNHEY, CDR2 SVGAGI, per germline. V was pared by 6 bases and J by 2 bases, with 13 bases between. The CDR3 region has the DNA TGTGCCAGCAGGGCCGCGGGGGCCAACTATGGCTACACCTTC. Protein product: CASRAAGANYGYTF.

The chain is built from TRBV10-3 and TRBJ1-2; 9 bases fit TRBD1. Per the germline V gene, CDR1 is ENHRY and CDR2 is SYGVKD. The junction had 10 bases not matched to a gene; V was cut back by 6 bases and J by 8 bases. The length of the CDR3 is 14 residues. CDR3 protein: CAIRTQTGGGGYTF. The CDR3 DNA sequence: TGTGCCATCAGGACTCAGACAGGGGGAGGGGGCTACACCTTC.

This chain connects TRBV6-6 to TRBJ2-1; no reliable D call. Germline loops: CDR1 MNHNY, CDR2 SVGAGI (reference sequence). This CDR3 contains 14 residues. The V end lost 9 bases, the J end lost 5 bases, and 17 bases lay between the germline ends. The CDR3 is CARPDINSDNEQFF. CDR3 bases: TGTGCCAGACCCGATATAAACTCGGACAATGAGCAGTTCTTC.

This rearrangement joins TRBV7-9 to TRBJ1-5; D is uncertain. CDR1 and CDR2 from the germline V gene are SEHNR and FQNEAQ (reference sequence). This CDR3 has 14 amino acids. The V end was cut by 5 bases, the J end by 2 bases, with 10 bases between. This chain's CDR3 is CASSTLGGNQPQHF. DNA for the CDR3: TGTGCCAGCAGCACCCTCGGGGGCAATCAGCCCCAGCATTTT.

Only one count was recorded for this clone. The rearrangement joins TRBV9 to TRBJ1-1, with 9 bases lining up with TRBD1. Germline CDR1 and CDR2: SGDLS and YYNGEE. CDR3 length: 15 residues. V lost 4 bases and J lost 1; bases outside the gene matches: 5. The CDR3 DNA reads TGTGCCAGCAGCAAATTGGGACAGGGGAACACTGAAGCTTTCTTT. Protein sequence: CASSKLGQGNTEAFF.

This clone was detected a few times. V is TRBV2 and J is TRBJ1-2; 8 positions agree with TRBD1. Germline trimming cut 4 bases from V and 6 bases from J; bases unmatched to any gene: 10. The CDR3 contains 15 residues. Germline V lookup: CDR1 SNHLY, CDR2 FYNNEI. CDR3 DNA: TGTGCCAGCAGTGGAGGACAGGGAAATCCCCATGGCTACACCTTC. Translating it yields CASSGGQGNPHGYTF.

The chain recombines TRBV10-3 with TRBJ1-3; 9 positions match TRBD1. The CDR3 has 18 residues. Germline loops: CDR1 ENHRY, CDR2 SYGVKD. V lost 4 bases to trimming and J lost 3 bases; unmatched junction nucleotides: 13. CDR3 sequence: CAISAPGQGIVGGNTIYF. The CDR3 bases are TGTGCCATCAGTGCGCCGGGACAGGGTATCGTGGGTGGAAACACCATATATTTT.